This TCR beta chain emerged from a study of long-term antiretroviral therapy in people with HIV. Concerning this clone itself: Its antigen remains unidentified.

Overall study findings and caveats: All time points showed a repertoire dominated by clones expanded before ART.

Trimming cost V 0 bases and J 4 bases, with 14 bases left between them. Germline CDR1 SGDLS, CDR2 YYNGEE. CDR3 length: 16 residues. The authors ran the immunoSEQ assay, v3.0, at survey level. The data were produced by immunoSEQ multiplex PCR, yet TCRdb's version contains in-frame clones alone and is incomplete. The table has about 39,000 clones, about 86% seen once. This sequence was found in a woman in her 50s with HIV. The sequencing used unsorted PBMCs, collected 1.2 years after starting antiretroviral therapy. The chain couples TRBV9 to TRBJ2-1; D gene unclear. This chain's CDR3 is CASSVDPNFEYNEQFF. The CDR3 region has the DNA TGTGCCAGCAGCGTAGACCCCAACTTTGAGTACAATGAGCAGTTCTTC.